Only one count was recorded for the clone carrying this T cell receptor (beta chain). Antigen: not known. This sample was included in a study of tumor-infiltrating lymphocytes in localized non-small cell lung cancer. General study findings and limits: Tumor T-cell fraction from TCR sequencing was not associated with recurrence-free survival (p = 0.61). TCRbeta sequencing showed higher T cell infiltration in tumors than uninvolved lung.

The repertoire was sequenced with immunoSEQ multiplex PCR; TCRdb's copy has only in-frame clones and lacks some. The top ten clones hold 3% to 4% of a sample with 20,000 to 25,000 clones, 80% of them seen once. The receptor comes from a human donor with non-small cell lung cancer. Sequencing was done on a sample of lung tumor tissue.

In DNA form, the CDR3 reads TGTGCCAGCAGCTTCATCGACAGGGGGTCGGATGAGCAGTTCTTC. Protein: CASSFIDRGSDEQFF. The rearrangement joins TRBV5-6 to TRBJ2-1; TRBD1 agrees at 9 bases. The CDR3 contains 15 residues. Germline CDR1 and CDR2: SGHDT and YYEEEE. V lost 2 bases, J lost 8 bases, and 8 bases stayed unmatched.